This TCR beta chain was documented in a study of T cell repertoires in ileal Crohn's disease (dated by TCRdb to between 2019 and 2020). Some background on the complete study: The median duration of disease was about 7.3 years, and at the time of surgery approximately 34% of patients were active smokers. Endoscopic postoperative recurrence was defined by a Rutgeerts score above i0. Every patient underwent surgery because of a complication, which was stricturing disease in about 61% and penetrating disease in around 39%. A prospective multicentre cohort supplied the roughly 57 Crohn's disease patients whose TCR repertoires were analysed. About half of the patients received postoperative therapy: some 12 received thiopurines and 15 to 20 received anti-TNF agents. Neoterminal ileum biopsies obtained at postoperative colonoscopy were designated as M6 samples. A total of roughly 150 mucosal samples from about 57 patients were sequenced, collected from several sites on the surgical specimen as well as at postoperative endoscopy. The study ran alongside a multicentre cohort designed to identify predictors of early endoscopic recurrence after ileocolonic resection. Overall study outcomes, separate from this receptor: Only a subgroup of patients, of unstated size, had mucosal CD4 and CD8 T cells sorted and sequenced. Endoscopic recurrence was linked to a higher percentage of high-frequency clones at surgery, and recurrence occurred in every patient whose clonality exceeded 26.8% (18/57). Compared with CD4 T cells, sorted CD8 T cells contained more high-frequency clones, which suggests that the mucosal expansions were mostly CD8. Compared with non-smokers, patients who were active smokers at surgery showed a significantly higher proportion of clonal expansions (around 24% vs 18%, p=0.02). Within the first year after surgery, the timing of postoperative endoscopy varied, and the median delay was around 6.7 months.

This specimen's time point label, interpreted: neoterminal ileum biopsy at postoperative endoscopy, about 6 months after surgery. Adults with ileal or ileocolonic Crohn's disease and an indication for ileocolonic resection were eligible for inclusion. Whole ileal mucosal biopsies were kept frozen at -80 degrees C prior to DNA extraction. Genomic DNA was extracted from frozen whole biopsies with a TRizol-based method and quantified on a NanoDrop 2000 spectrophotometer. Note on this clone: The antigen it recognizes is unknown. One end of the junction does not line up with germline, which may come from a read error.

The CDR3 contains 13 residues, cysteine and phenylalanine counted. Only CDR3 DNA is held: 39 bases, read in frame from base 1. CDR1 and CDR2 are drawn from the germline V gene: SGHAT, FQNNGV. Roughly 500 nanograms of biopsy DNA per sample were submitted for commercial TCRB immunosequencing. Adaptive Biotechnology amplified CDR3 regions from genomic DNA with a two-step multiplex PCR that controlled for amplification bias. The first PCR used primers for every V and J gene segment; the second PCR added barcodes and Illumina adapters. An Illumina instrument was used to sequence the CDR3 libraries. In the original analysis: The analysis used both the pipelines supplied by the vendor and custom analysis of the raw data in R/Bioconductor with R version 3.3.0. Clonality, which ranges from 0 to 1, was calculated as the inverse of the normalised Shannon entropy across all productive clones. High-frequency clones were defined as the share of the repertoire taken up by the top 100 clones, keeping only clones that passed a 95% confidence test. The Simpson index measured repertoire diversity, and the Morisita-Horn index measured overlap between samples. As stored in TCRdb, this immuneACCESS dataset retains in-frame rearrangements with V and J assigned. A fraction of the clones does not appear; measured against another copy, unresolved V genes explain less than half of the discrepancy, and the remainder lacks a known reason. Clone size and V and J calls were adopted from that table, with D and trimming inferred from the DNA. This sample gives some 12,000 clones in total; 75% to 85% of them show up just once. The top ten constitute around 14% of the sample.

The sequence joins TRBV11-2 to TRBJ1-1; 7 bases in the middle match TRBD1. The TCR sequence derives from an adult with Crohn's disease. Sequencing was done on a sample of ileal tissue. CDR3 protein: CASSSLVETGIIF. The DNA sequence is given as TGTGCCAGCAGTAGCTTAGTGGAGACAGGGATTATCTTT.